One and the same sample provided the 10 T cell receptor beta chains below, sequenced in a study of cytomegalovirus exposure and HLA in healthy donors. Clones were read by immunoSEQ multiplex PCR, and TCRdb kept only the in-frame ones, dropping some. The sample consists of 150,000 to 200,000 clones, about 80% of them appearing once. What was sequenced was PBMCs. Source of these receptors: a man between 18 and 35 years old in good health and CMV-seropositive.

V usage is TRBV19 and J usage is TRBJ2-7; TRBD2 aligns across 9 bases. The CDR3 extends over 15 amino acids. The ends lost 4 bases at V and 2 bases at J; junction bases unmatched: 6. Per germline, CDR1 LNHDA and CDR2 SQIVND (reference sequence). The CDR3 bases are TGTGCCAGTAGTACTACTAGCGGGCCGGCCTACGAGCAGTACTTC. Protein sequence: CASSTTSGPAYEQYF.

This clone came up a few times. The chain employs TRBV5-6 and TRBJ1-5; D may be TRBD1 (6 bases). The CDR3 runs to 15 residues. Trimming cost V 0 bases and J 6 bases, with 13 bases left between them. Germline V gene lookup returns CDR1 SGHDT and CDR2 YYEEEE. The CDR3 loop is CASSLAGGGGQPQHF. The CDR3 DNA reads as TGTGCCAGCAGCTTGGCGGGCGGGGGCGGTCAGCCCCAGCATTTT.

This chain connects TRBV7-9 to TRBJ2-5; weak D call: TRBD2 (6 bases). The CDR3 totals 14 residues. Germline assignment: CDR1 SEHNR and CDR2 FQNEAQ (reference sequence). V was cut by 5 bases and J by 5 bases, with 15 bases left in between. The CDR3 nucleotides read TGTGCCAGCAGCCCCCGAGCGGAGGGGGAGACCCAGTACTTC. Translated, it gives CASSPRAEGETQYF.

The chain uses TRBV9 and TRBJ2-1, with 10 bases matching TRBD2. Germline CDR1 SGDLS, CDR2 YYNGEE. CDR3 size: 16 residues. J was trimmed by 6 bases and V by 4 bases; bases with no gene match: 10. The CDR3 reads CASSRGAGGGANEQFF. The CDR3, as DNA: TGTGCCAGCAGCAGGGGAGCGGGAGGGGGGGCCAATGAGCAGTTCTTC.

V is TRBV6-5 and J is TRBJ1-2; no clear D gene. CDR1 and CDR2 from the germline V gene are MNHEY and SVGAGI. This CDR3 spans 12 amino acids. V lost 8 bases and J 9 bases, leaving 16 bases between the germline ends. The CDR3 is CASHEGPWSYTF. The DNA for the CDR3 is TGTGCCAGCCATGAGGGCCCTTGGAGCTACACCTTC.

The rearrangement uses TRBV6-1 and TRBJ2-1, with 10 bases fitting TRBD2. V was pared by 6 bases and J by 2 bases, with 1 base of the junction left unmatched. CDR3 size: 14 residues. Germline lookup yields CDR1 MNHNS and CDR2 SASEGT. The CDR3 DNA sequence: TGTGCCAGCAGGACTAGCGGGCCCTACAATGAGCAGTTCTTC. Amino acids: CASRTSGPYNEQFF.

The chain combines TRBV15 with TRBJ2-7; 7 bases agree with TRBD1. The CDR3 has 13 amino acids. The germline V gene has CDR1 LNHNV and CDR2 YYDKDF (reference sequence). V was clipped by 11 bases and J by 3 bases; unmatched bases: 10. The CDR3: CAAGRPGGYEQYF. As DNA, the CDR3 is TGTGCCGCCGGAAGGCCAGGGGGCTACGAGCAGTACTTC. The full variable domain, its missing parts supplied by reference TRBV15 and TRBJ2-7, is DAMVIQNPRYQVTQFGKPVTLSCSQTLNHNVMYWYQQKSSQAPKLLFHYYDKDFNNEADTPDNFQSRRPNTSFCFLDIRSPGLGDTAMYLCAAGRPGGYEQYFGPGTRLTVT.

This clone occurred once. The CDR3 spells CASSLLGLGDEQYF. The CDR3 DNA reads as TGCGCCAGCAGCTTACTAGGGCTGGGAGACGAGCAGTACTTC. This chain connects TRBV5-1 to TRBJ2-7; tentatively, D is TRBD2 (5 bases). The CDR3 has 14 amino acids. The V and J ends lost 2 bases and 5 bases respectively, with 14 bases between them. Germline CDR1 is SGHRS and CDR2 is YFSETQ.

CDR3 sequence: CASSLTGLAGGPSGELFF. The CDR3 DNA sequence: TGTGCCAGCAGCTTAACGGGACTAGCGGGAGGGCCGTCAGGGGAGCTGTTTTTT. The J gene is TRBJ2-2, the V gene TRBV7-3; 16 nucleotides align to TRBD2. The ends lost 0 bases at V and 8 bases at J; junction bases unmatched: 6. The CDR3 consists of 18 residues. Germline V CDR1 and CDR2: SGHTA, FQGTGA.

This chain uses TRBV10-3 with TRBJ2-1, with 9 bases matching TRBD1. Germline CDR1 and CDR2: ENHRY and SYGVKD. V lost 10 bases to trimming and J lost 5 bases; unmatched junction nucleotides: 6. There are 13 residues in the CDR3. The CDR3 nucleotides are TGTGCCACGGGGACAGGGATTGACAATGAGCAGTTCTTC. Amino acids: CATGTGIDNEQFF.